This T cell receptor beta chain was sequenced for a study of cytomegalovirus exposure and HLA in healthy donors. Study outcomes and limitations: In an earlier analysis, most TCR beta V segments were productive about 90% or about 30% of the time.

In the case of this clone: Its cognate antigen is unknown.

Primers: 60 Vbeta forward and 13 Jbeta reverse. Repertoires were generated with immunoSEQ multiplex PCR, while TCRdb's copy carries only in-frame clones and drops some. The sample holds roughly 100,000 clones, about 83% seen once. In germline, CDR1 is SEHNR, CDR2 FQNEAQ (reference sequence). The CDR3 covers 15 residues. With 5 bases removed from V and 4 bases from J, the gap between germline ends came to 17 bases. Sequencing was done on a sample of PBMCs. The source is a man between 18 and 29 years old in good health and CMV-seronegative. The V call is TRBV7-9, the J call TRBJ1-2, with D possibly being TRBD1 (5 bases). The chain's CDR3 is CASSQGVPNRYGYTF. The CDR3, as DNA: TGTGCCAGCAGCCAAGGGGTTCCGAATCGCTATGGCTACACCTTC.